The sequence of this TCR beta chain was determined in a study of identical twins. Study observations and caveats: In cord blood, abundant beta clonotypes had fewer insertions; memory showed no trend. Models underestimated out-of-frame TCR alpha sharing in monozygotic twins.

This clonotype appeared a few times. Antigen unknown. V lost 0 bases and J lost 10; bases outside the gene matches: 6. The germline V gene encodes CDR1 SGHKS and CDR2 YYEKEE (reference sequence). This CDR3 contains 15 residues. MiXCR, applied by TCRdb to the 5' RACE reads, yields one record per CDR3 protein. The sample lists fewer than 800,000 distinct CDR3 sequences, under 8.5% seen once, with around 1.6% in the top ten. These data were likewise used in another study, on yellow fever vaccine responses in identical twins.

This sequence originates from a young woman in good health. Sequencing input: PBMCs. This chain connects TRBV5-5 to TRBJ2-1; TRBD2 agrees at 11 bases. CDR3 in amino acids: CASSLGLAGLREQFF. In DNA form, the CDR3 reads TGTGCCAGCAGCTTGGGACTAGCGGGACTACGGGAGCAGTTCTTC.